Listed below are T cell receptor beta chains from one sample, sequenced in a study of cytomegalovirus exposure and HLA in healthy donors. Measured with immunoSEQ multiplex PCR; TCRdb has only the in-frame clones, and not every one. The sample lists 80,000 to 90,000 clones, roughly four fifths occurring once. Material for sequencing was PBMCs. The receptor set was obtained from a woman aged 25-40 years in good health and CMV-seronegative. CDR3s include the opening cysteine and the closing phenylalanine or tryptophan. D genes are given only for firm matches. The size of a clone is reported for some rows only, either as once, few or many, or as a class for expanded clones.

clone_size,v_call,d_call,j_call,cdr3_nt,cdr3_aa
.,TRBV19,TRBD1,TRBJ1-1,TGTGCCAGTAGTATCAGGCAGGGGGCAAGAGTCGCTGAAGCTTTCTTT,CASSIRQGARVAEAFF
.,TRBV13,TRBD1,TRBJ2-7,TGTGCCAGCAGCTCCTCGGACAGGGCCCACGAGCAGTACTTC,CASSSSDRAHEQYF
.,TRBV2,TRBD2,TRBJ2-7,TGTGCCAGCCGCGGCGGACTAGCGGGGGGTTACGTGGTGGAGCAGTACTTC,CASRGGLAGGYVVEQYF
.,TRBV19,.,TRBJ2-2,TGTGCCAGTAGTACCAGGAACACCGGGGAGCTGTTTTTT,CASSTRNTGELFF
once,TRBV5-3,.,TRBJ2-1,TGTGCCAGAAGTTTAAACCAGGGCTACAATGAGCAGTTCTTC,CARSLNQGYNEQFF
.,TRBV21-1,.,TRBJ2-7,TGTGCCAGCAGCCGCGATCGACAGGGCCTCTACGAGCAGTACTTC,CASSRDRQGLYEQYF
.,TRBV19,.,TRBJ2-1,TGTGCCAGTAGTAGGACTGATTACAATGAGCAGTTCTTC,CASSRTDYNEQFF
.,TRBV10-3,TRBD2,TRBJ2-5,TGTGCCATCAGTGAGAGCGGGAGTCAGGGCCAAGAGACCCAGTACTTC,CAISESGSQGQETQYF
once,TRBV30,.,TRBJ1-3,TGTGCCTGGACGACTAGCGGGAGTTCCACCATATATTTT,CAWTTSGSSTIYF
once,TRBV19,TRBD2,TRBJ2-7,TGTGCCAGTAGTAGGTCACTAGCGGGAGGGTACGAGCAGTACTTC,CASSRSLAGGYEQYF
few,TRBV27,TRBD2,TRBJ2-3,TGTGCCAGCAGTTTGGTGAGCGGGAGGGCCACAGATACGCAGTATTTT,CASSLVSGRATDTQYF
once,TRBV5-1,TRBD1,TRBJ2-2,TGCGCCAGCAGCTTAGGACAGGGCTCCACCGGGGAGCTGTTTTTT,CASSLGQGSTGELFF
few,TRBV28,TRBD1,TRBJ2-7,TGTGCCAGCGTCCCGGGACAGGGATCCGAGCAGTACTTC,CASVPGQGSEQYF
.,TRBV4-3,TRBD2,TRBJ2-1,TGCGCCAGCAGCCAAGGTGGCGGGAGCCTCAATGAGCAGTTCTTC,CASSQGGGSLNEQFF
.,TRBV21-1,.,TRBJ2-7,TGTGCCAGCAGCACGATAATCTGTGGGGAGGGCCGTGACTACGAGCAGTACTTC,CASSTIICGEGRDYEQYF
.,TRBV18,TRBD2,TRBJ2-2,TGTGCCAGCTCACCACTAGGACTAGCGGGAGGAACCGGGGAGCTGTTTTTT,CASSPLGLAGGTGELFF
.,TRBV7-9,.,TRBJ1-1,TGTTCCAGCAGCTTATTCGACACTGAAGCTTTCTTT,CSSSLFDTEAFF
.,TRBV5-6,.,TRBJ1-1,TGTGCCAGCAGTTTGGCAGTCAGGGATGAAGCTTTCTTT,CASSLAVRDEAFF
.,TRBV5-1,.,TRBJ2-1,TGCGCCAGCAACGGAGCGGGTTATAATGAGCAGTTCTTC,CASNGAGYNEQFF
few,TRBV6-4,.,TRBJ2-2,TGTGCCAGCAGTCAGGGAGCGGGTGCGAACACCGGGGAGCTGTTTTTT,CASSQGAGANTGELFF
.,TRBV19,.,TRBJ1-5,TGTGCCAGTTCGAAAAGGACATTCTACAATCAGCCCCAGCATTTT,CASSKRTFYNQPQHF
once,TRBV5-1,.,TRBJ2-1,TGCGCCAGCAGCTTCCAGGCAACTAGCTCCTACAATGAGCAGTTCTTC,CASSFQATSSYNEQFF
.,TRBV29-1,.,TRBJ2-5,TGCAGCGTTGAGACAGGCCCTATCCAAGAGGCCCAGTACTTC,CSVETGPIQEAQYF
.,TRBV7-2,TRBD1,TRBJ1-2,TGTGCCAGCAGCTTGGACAGGCAAGAGGGCTATGGCTACACCTTC,CASSLDRQEGYGYTF
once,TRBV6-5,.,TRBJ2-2,TGTGCCAGCAGGAAAACAGCGGACACCGGGGAGCTGTTTTTT,CASRKTADTGELFF
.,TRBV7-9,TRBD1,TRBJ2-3,TGTGCCAGCAGCTTAATCTGGACAGGGAGCACAGATACGCAGTATTTT,CASSLIWTGSTDTQYF
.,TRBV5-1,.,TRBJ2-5,TGCGCCAGCAGCTTGGGTGCAGGGGAGCAAGAGACCCAGTACTTC,CASSLGAGEQETQYF